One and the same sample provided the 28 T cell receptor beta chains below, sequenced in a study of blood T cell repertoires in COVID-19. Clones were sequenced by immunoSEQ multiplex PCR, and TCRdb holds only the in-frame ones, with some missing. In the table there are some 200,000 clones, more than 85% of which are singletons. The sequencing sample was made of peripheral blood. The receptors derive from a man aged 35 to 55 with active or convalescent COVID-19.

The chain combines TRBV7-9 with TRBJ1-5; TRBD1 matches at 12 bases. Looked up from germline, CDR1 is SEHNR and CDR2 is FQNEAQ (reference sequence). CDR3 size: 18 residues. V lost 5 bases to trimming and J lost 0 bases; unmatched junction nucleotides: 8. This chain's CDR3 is CASSRGTGGAVSNQPQHF. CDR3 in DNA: TGTGCCAGCAGCCGCGGGACAGGGGGCGCGGTTAGCAATCAGCCCCAGCATTTT.

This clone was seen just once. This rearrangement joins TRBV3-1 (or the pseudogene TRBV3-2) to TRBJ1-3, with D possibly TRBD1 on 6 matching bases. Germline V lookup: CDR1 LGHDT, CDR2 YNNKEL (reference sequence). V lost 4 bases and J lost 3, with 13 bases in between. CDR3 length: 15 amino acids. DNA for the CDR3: TGTGCCAGCAGCCGAACAGGGAGGGATGGAAACACCATATATTTT. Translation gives CASSRTGRDGNTIYF.

As DNA, the CDR3 is TGTGCCAGCAGTTTAGACAGGGTCTATGGCTACACCTTC. Its protein is CASSLDRVYGYTF. The chain has TRBV12-3 or TRBV12-4 and TRBJ1-2; D possibly corresponds to TRBD1 (6 bases). The CDR3 loop spans 13 amino acids. V was pared by 1 base and J by 4 bases, with 7 bases between.

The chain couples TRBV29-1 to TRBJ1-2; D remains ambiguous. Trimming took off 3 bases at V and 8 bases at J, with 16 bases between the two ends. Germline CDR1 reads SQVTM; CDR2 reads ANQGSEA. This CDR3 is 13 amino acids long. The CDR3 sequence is CSVERHKTLGYTF. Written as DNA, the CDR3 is TGCAGCGTTGAGCGACACAAAACCCTAGGCTACACCTTC. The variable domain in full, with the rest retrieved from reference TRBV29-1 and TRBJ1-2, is SAVISQKPSRDICQRGTSLTIQCQVDSQVTMMFWYRQQPGQSLTLIATANQGSEATYESGFVIDKFPISRPNLTFSTLTVSNMSPEDSSIYLCSVERHKTLGYTFGSGTRLTVV.

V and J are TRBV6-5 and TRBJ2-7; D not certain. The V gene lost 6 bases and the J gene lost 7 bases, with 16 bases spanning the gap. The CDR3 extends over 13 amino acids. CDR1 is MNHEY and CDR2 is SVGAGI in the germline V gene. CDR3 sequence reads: CASSTQTTREQYF. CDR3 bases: TGTGCCAGCAGCACCCAGACAACCCGGGAGCAGTACTTC.

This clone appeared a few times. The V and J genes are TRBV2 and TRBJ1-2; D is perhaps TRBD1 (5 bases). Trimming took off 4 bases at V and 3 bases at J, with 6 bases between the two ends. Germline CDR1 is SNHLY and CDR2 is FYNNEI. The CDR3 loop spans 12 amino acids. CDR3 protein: CASSARDYGYTF. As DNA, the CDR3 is TGTGCCAGCAGTGCCAGGGACTATGGCTACACCTTC. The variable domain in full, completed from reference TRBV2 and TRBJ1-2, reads EPEVTQTPSHQVTQMGQEVILRCVPISNHLYFYWYRQILGQKVEFLVSFYNNEISEKSEIFDDQFSVERPDGSNFTLKIRSTKLEDSAMYFCASSARDYGYTFGSGTRLTVV.

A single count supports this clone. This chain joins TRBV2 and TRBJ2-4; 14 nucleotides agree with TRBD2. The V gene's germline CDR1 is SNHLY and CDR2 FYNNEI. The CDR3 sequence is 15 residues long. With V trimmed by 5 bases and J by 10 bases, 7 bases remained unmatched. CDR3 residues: CASSIGLAGGDIQYF. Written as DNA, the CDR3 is TGTGCCAGCAGTATCGGACTAGCGGGGGGAGATATTCAGTACTTC.

CDR3 DNA sequence: TGTGCCAGCAGCTTAGCTTTACGGGGGAGCTCCTACGAGCAGTACTTC. Its translation: CASSLALRGSSYEQYF. This sequence joins TRBV7-8 and TRBJ2-7, with D maybe TRBD2 (6 bases). Germline assignment: CDR1 SGHVS and CDR2 FQNEAQ. Trimming cost V 0 bases and J 0 bases, with 12 bases left between them. The CDR3 contains 16 residues.

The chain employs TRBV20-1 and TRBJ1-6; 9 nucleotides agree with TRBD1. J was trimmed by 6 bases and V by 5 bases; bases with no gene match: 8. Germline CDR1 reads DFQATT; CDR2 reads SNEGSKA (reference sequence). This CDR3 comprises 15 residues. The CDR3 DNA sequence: TGCAGTGCTGGTGAGACAGGGGGTGCTAATTCACCCCTCCACTTT. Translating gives CSAGETGGANSPLHF.

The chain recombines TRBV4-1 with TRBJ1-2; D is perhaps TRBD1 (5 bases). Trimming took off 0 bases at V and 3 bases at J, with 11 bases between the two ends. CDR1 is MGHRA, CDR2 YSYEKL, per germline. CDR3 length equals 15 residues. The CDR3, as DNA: TGCGCCAGCAGCCAAGATGGGGACTGGGACTATGGCTACACCTTC. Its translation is CASSQDGDWDYGYTF.

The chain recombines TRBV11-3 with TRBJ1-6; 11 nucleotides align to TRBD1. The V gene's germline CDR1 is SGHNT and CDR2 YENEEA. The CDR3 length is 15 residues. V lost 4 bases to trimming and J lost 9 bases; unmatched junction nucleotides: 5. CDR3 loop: CASSSRDRGGSPLHF. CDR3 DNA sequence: TGTGCCAGCAGCTCTCGGGACAGGGGGGGTTCACCCCTCCACTTT.

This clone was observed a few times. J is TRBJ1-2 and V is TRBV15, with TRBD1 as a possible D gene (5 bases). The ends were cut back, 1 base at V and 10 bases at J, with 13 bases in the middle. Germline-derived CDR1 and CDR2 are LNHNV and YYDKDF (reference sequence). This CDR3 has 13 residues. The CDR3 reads CATSRGQGFSYTF. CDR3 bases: TGTGCCACCAGCAGAGGTCAGGGCTTTTCCTACACCTTC.

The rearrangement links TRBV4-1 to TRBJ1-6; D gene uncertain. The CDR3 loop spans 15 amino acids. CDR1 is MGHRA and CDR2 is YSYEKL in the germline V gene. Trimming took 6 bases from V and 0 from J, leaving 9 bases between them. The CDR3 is CASSVGSSYNSPLHF. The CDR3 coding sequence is TGCGCCAGCAGTGTGGGGAGCTCCTATAATTCACCCCTCCACTTT.

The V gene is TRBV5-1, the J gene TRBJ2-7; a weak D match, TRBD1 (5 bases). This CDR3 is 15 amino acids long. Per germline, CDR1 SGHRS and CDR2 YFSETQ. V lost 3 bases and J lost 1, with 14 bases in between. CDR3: CASSSRVSGSYEQYF. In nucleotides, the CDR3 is TGCGCCAGCAGCTCCAGGGTTTCCGGGTCCTACGAGCAGTACTTC.

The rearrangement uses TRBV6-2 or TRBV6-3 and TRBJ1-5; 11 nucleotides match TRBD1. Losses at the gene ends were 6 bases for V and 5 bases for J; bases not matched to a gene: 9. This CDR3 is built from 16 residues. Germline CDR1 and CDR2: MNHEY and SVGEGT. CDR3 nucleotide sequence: TGTGCCAGCAGCCGTATCGGACAGGGGGCGGATCAGCCCCAGCATTTT. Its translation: CASSRIGQGADQPQHF.

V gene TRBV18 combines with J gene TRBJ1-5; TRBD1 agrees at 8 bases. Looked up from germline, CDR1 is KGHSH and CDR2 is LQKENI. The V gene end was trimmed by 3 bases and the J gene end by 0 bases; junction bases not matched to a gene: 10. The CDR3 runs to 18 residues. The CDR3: CASSPSTTGGNSNQPQHF. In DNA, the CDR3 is TGTGCCAGCTCACCTTCAACTACAGGGGGGAATAGCAATCAGCCCCAGCATTTT.

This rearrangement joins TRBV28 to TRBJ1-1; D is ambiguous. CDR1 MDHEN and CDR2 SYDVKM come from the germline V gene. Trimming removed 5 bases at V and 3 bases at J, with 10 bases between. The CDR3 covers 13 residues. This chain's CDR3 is CASSTNEDTEAFF. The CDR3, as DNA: TGTGCCAGCAGTACCAATGAGGACACTGAAGCTTTCTTT.

The DNA of the CDR3 is TGTGCCAGCAGCATACCGGGGGCAGATACGCAGTATTTT. It specifies CASSIPGADTQYF. The rearrangement joins TRBV9 to TRBJ2-3; a weak D match, TRBD2 (6 bases). Deletions cut 4 bases from V and 4 bases from J, with 10 bases between. The germline V gene encodes CDR1 SGDLS and CDR2 YYNGEE. This CDR3 has 13 residues.

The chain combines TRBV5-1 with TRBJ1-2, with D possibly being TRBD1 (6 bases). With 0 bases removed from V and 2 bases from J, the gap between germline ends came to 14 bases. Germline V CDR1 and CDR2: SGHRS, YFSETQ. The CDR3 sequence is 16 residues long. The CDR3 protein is CASSLAQGSSNYGYTF. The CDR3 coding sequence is TGCGCCAGCAGCTTGGCACAGGGTAGTTCAAACTATGGCTACACCTTC. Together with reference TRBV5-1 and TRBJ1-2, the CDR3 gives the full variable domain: KAGVTQTPRYLIKTRGQQVTLSCSPISGHRSVSWYQQTPGQGLQFLFEYFSETQRNKGNFPGRFSGRQFSNSRSEMNVSTLELGDSALYLCASSLAQGSSNYGYTFGSGTRLTVV.

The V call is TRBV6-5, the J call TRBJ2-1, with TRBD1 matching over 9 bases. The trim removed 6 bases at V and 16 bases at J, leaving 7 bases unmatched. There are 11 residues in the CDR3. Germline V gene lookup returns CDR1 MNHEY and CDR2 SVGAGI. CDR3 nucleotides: TGTGCCAGCAGCCCCGGGACAGGGCATTTCTTC. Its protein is CASSPGTGHFF.

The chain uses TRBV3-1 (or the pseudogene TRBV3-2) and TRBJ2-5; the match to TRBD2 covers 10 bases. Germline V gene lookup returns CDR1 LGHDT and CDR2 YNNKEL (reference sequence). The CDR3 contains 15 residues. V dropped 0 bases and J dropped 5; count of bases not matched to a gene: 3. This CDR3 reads CASSQELAGAETQYF. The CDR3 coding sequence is TGTGCCAGCAGCCAAGAGCTAGCGGGGGCCGAGACCCAGTACTTC.

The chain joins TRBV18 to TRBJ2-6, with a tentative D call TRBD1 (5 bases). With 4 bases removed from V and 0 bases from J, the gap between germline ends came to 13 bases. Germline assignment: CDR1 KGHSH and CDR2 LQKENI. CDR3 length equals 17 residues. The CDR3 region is CASSLTSGNSGANVLTF. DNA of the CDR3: TGTGCCAGCTCACTTACGTCAGGGAACTCTGGGGCCAACGTCCTGACTTTC.

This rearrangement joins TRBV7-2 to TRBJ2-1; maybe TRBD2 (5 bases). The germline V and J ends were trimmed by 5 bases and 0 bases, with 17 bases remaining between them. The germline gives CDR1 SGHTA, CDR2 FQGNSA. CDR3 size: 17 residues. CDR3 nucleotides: TGTGCCAGCAGCATGCTGGGCGAGCGGAGCTCCTACAATGAGCAGTTCTTC. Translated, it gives CASSMLGERSSYNEQFF.

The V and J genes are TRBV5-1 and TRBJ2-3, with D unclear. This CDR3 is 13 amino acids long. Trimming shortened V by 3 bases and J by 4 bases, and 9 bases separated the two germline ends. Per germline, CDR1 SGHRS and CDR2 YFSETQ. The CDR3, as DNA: TGCGCCAGCAGCTCCGAACGCGCAGATACGCAGTATTTT. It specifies CASSSERADTQYF.

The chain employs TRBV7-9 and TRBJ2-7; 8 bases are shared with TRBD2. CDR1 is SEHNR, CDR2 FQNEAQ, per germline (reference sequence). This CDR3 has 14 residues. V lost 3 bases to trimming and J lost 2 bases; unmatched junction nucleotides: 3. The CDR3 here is CASSFSGEAYEQYF. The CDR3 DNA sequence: TGTGCCAGCAGCTTTAGCGGGGAGGCCTACGAGCAGTACTTC.

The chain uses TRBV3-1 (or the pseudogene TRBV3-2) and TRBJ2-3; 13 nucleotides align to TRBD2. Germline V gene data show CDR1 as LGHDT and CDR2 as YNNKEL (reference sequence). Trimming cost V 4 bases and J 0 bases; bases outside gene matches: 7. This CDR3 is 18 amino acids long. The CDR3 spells CASSLRTSGGTSTDTQYF. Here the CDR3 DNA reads TGTGCCAGCAGCCTACGGACTAGCGGGGGAACTAGCACAGATACGCAGTATTTT.

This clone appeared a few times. CDR3 sequence reads: CASSQIPGQGNTIYF. CDR3 coding DNA: TGCGCCAGCAGCCAGATACCGGGACAGGGAAACACCATATATTTT. This chain links TRBV5-1 with TRBJ1-3; 7 nucleotides match TRBD1. V trimming: 4 bases; J trimming: 4 bases; junction bases outside the gene matches: 8. This CDR3 region has 15 residues. Germline CDR1 and CDR2: SGHRS and YFSETQ.

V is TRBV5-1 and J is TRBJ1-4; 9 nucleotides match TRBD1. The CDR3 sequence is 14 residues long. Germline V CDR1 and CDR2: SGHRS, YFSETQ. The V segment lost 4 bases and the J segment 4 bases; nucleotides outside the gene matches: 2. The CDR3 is CASSQGQGNEKLFF. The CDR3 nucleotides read TGCGCCAGCAGCCAGGGACAGGGTAATGAAAAACTGTTTTTT.